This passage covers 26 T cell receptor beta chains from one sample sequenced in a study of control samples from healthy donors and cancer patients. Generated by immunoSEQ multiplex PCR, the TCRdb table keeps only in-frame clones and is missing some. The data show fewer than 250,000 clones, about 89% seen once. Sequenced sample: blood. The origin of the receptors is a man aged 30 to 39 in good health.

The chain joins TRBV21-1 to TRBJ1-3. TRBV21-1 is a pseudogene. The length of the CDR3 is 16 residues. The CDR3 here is CASSKAGLGTGNTIYF. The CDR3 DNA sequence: TGTGCCAGCAGCAAAGCTGGTCTGGGGACTGGAAACACCATATATTTT.

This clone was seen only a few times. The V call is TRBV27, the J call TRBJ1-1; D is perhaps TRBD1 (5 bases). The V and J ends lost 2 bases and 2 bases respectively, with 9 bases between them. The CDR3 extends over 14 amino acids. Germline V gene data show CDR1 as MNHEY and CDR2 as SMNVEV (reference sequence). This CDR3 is CASSLPGRNTEAFF. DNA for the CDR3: TGTGCCAGCAGTTTACCAGGGCGTAACACTGAAGCTTTCTTT.

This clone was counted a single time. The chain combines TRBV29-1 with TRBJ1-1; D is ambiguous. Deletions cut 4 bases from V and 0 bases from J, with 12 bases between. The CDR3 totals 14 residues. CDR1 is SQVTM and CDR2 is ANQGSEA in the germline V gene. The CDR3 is CSVVAPQLNTEAFF. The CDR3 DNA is TGCAGCGTTGTAGCCCCACAGCTGAACACTGAAGCTTTCTTT. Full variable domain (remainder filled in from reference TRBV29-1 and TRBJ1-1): SAVISQKPSRDICQRGTSLTIQCQVDSQVTMMFWYRQQPGQSLTLIATANQGSEATYESGFVIDKFPISRPNLTFSTLTVSNMSPEDSSIYLCSVVAPQLNTEAFFGQGTRLTVV.

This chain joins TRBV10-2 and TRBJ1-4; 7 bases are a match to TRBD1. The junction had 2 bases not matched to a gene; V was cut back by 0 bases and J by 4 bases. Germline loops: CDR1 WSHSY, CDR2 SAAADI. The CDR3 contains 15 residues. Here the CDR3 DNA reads TGCGCCAGCAGTGAGTCGCGACAGGGTAATGAAAAACTGTTTTTT. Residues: CASSESRQGNEKLFF.

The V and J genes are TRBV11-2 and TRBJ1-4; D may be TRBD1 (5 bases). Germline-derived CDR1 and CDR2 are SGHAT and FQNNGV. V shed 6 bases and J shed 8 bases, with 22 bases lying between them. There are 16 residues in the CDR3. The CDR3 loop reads CASSIAGTVKREKLFF. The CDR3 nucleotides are TGTGCCAGCAGTATAGCGGGGACTGTAAAAAGGGAAAAACTGTTTTTT. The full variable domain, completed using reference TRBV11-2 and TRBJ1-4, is EAGVAQSPRYKIIEKRQSVAFWCNPISGHATLYWYQQILGQGPKLLIQFQNNGVVDDSQLPKDRFSAERLKGVDSTLKIQPAKLEDSAVYLCASSIAGTVKREKLFFGSGTQLSVL.

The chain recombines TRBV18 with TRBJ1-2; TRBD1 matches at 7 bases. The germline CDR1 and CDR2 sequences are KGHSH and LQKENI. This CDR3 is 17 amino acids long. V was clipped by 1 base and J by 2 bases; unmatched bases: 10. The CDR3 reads CASSPLTGDSVNYGYTF. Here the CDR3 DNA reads TGTGCCAGCTCACCACTTACAGGGGATTCAGTCAACTATGGCTACACCTTC.

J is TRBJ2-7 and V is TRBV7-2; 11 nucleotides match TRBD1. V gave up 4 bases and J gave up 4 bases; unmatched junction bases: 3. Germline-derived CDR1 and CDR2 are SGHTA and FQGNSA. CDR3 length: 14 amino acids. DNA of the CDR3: TGTGCCAGCAGCTCCGGGACAGGGGGTTACGAGCAGTACTTC. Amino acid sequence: CASSSGTGGYEQYF.

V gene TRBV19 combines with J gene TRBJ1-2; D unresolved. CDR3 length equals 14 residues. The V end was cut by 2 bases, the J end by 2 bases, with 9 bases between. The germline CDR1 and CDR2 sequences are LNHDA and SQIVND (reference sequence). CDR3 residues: CASSIQGINYGYTF. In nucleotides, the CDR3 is TGTGCCAGTAGTATACAAGGGATCAACTATGGCTACACCTTC.

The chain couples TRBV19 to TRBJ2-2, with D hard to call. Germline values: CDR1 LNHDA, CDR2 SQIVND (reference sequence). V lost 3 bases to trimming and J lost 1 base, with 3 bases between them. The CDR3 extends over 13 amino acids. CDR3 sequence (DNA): TGTGCCAGTAGTATGGGGAACACCGGGGAGCTGTTTTTT. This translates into CASSMGNTGELFF. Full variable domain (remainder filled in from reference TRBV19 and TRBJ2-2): DGGITQSPKYLFRKEGQNVTLSCEQNLNHDAMYWYRQDPGQGLRLIYYSQIVNDFQKGDIAEGYSVSREKKESFPLTVTSAQKNPTAFYLCASSMGNTGELFFGEGSRLTVL.

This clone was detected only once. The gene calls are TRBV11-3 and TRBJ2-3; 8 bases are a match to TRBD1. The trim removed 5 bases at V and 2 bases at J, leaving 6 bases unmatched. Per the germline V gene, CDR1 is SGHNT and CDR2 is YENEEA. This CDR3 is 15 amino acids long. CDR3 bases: TGTGCCAGCAGCGCAACAGGGGGGTTCACAGATACGCAGTATTTT. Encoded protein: CASSATGGFTDTQYF.

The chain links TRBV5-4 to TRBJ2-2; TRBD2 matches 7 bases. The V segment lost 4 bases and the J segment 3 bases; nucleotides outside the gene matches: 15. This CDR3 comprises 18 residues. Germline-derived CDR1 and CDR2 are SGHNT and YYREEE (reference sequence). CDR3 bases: TGTGCCAGCAGCCCGGGAGGTTGGGGTAAAGGGGACACCGGGGAGCTGTTTTTT. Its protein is CASSPGGWGKGDTGELFF.

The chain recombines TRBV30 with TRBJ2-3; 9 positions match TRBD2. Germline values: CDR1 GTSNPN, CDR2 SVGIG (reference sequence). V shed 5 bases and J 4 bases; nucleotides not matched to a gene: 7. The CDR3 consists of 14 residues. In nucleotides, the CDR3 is TGTGCCTGGTGTCCTAGCGGGGTAGCAGATACGCAGTATTTT. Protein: CAWCPSGVADTQYF.

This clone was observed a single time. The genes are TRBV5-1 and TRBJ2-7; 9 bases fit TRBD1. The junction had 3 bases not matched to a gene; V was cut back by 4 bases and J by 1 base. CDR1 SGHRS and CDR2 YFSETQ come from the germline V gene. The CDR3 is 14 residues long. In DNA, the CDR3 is TGCGCCAGCAGCGGCGGACAGGGGTCCTACGAGCAGTACTTC. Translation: CASSGGQGSYEQYF.

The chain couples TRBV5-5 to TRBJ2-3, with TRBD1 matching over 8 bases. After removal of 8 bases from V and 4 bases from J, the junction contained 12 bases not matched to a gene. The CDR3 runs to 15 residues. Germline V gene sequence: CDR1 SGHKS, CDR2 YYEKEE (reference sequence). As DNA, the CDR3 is TGTGCCAGTTTCAACCGAGGACAGGGAGCAGATACGCAGTATTTT. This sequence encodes CASFNRGQGADTQYF.

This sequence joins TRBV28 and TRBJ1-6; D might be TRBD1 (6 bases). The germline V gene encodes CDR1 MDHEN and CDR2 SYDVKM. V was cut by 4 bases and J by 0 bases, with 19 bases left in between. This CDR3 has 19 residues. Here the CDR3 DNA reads TGTGCCAGCAGTTCCCCTTCTAGGGACATCAGCTCCTATAATTCACCCCTCCACTTT. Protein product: CASSSPSRDISSYNSPLHF.

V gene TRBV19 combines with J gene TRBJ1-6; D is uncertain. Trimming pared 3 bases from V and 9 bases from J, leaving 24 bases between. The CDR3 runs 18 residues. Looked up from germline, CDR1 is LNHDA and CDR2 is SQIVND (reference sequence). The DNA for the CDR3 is TGTGCCAGTAGTATCCGGGGTTTTGGCGGTTGGGATGGTTCACCCCTCCACTTT. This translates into CASSIRGFGGWDGSPLHF.

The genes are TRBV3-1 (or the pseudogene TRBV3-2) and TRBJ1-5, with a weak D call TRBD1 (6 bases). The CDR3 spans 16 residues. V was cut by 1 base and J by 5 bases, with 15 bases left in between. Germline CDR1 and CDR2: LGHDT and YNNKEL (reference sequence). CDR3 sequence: CASSQGVLGAHQPQHF. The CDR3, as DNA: TGTGCCAGCAGCCAAGGGGTGTTGGGGGCTCATCAGCCCCAGCATTTT.

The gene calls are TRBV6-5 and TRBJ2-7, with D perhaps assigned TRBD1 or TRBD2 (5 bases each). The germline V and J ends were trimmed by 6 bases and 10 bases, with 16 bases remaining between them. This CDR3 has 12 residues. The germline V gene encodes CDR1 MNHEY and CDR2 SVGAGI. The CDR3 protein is CASRVPPGAQYF. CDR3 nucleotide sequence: TGTGCCAGCAGAGTCCCCCCCGGGGCTCAGTACTTC.

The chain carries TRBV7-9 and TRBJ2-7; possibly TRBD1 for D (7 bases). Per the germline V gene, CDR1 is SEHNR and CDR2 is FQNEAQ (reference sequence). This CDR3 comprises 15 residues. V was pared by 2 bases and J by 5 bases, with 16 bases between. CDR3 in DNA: TGTGCCAGCAGCTTATCGTCAGGGGGACTGGACGAGCAGTACTTC. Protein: CASSLSSGGLDEQYF.

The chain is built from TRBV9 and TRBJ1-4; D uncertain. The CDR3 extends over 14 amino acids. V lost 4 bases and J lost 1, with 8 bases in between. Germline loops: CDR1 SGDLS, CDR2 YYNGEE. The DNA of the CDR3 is TGTGCCAGCAGCTCCAGCGTAACTAATGAAAAACTGTTTTTT. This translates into CASSSSVTNEKLFF.

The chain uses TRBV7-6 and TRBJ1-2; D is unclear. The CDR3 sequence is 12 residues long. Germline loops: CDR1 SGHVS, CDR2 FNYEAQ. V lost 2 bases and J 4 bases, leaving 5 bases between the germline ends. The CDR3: CASSLTGYGYTF. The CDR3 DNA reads TGTGCCAGCAGCTTAACGGGCTATGGCTACACCTTC.

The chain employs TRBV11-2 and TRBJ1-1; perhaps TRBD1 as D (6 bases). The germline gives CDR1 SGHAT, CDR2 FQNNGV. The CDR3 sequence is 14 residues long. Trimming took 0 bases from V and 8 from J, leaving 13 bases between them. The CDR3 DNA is TGTGCCAGCAGCTTAGATCCGAGGGGGGCCGAAGCTTTCTTT. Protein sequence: CASSLDPRGAEAFF.

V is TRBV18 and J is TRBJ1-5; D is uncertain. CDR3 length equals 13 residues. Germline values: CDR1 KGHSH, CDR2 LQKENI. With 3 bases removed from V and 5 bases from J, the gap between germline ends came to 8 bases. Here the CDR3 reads CASSPDGDQPQHF. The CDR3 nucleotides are TGTGCCAGCTCACCGGACGGGGATCAGCCCCAGCATTTT.

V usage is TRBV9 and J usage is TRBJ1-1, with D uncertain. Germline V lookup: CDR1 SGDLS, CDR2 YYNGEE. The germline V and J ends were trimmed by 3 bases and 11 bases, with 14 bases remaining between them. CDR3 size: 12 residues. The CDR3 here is CASSGPGSVAFF. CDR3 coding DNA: TGTGCCAGCAGCGGGCCGGGTTCGGTGGCTTTCTTT.

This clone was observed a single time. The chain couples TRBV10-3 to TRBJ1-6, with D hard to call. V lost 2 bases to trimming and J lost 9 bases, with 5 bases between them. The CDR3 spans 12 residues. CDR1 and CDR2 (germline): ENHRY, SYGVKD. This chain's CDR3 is CAISEGGSPLHF. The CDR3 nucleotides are TGTGCCATCAGTGAGGGTGGTTCACCCCTCCACTTT.

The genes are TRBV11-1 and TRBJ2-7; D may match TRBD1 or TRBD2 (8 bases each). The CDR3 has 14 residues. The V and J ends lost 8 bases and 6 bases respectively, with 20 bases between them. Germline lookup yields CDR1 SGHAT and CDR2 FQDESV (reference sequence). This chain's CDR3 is CASQRGTGVSEQYF. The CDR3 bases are TGTGCCAGCCAGCGGGGGACAGGTGTTAGCGAGCAGTACTTC.